Detailed here is one T cell receptor (beta chain). TCRdb passed the RT-PCR reads through MiXCR, listing each CDR3 protein once. Of around 480,000 distinct CDR3 sequences listed, 10% to 11% are singletons. This sample stems from a study of response to subunit inactivated influenza vaccine. The germline V gene encodes CDR1 SGHRS and CDR2 YFSETQ. CDR3 length: 15 amino acids. J was trimmed by 4 bases and V by 6 bases; bases with no gene match: 12. This sequence joins TRBV5-1 and TRBJ2-5, with 7 bases matching TRBD1. This clonotype was obtained from a man over 45 who received an inactivated influenza vaccine. Sample: PBMCs from blood, taken roughly 47 days after vaccination. DNA of the CDR3: TGCGCCAGCAACCCTCGGACAGGAGGCTCAGAGACCCAGTACTTC. As protein: CASNPRTGGSETQYF.